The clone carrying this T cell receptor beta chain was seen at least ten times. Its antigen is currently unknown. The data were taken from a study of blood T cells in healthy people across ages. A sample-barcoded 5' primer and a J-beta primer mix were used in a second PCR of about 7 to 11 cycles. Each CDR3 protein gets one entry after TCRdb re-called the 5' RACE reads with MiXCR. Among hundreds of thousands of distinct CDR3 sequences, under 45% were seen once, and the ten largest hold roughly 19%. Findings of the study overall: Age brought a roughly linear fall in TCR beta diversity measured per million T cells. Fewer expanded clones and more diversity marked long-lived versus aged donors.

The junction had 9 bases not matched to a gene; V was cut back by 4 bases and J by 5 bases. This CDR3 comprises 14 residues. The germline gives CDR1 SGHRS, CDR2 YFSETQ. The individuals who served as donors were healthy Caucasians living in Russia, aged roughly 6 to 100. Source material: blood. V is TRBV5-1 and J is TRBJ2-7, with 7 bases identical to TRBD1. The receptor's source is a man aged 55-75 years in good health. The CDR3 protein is CASSLTGQSDEQYF. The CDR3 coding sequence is TGCGCCAGCAGCCTGACAGGGCAAAGCGACGAGCAGTACTTC.